This T cell receptor (beta chain) comes out of a study of shared clonotypes between healthy human individuals. Sequenced by immunoSEQ multiplex PCR; TCRdb stores in-frame clones only, minus some. Found here are about 590,000 clones, 95% to 96% of them singletons; the top ten hold 0.11%. CD45RO-negative CD8 cells positively selected for CCR7 made up the naive population, which excluded terminally differentiated effector memory CD45RA+ cells. After removal of 5 bases from V and 6 bases from J, the junction contained 13 bases not matched to a gene. The CDR3 consists of 17 residues. Per germline, CDR1 SEHNR and CDR2 FQNEAQ (reference sequence).

The sample taken for sequencing was naive CD8+ T cells sorted from blood. The TCR was taken from a woman in her twenties or thirties in good health. The rearrangement joins TRBV7-9 to TRBJ2-3; TRBD2 matches at 11 bases. CDR3 sequence reads: CASSPFLAGGEGDTQYF. CDR3 coding DNA: TGTGCCAGCAGCCCCTTTCTAGCGGGAGGTGAAGGGGATACGCAGTATTTT.